The TCR beta chain under discussion was sequenced for a study of blood T cell repertoires in COVID-19. The overall study: Both acute and convalescent COVID-19 samples were obtained from the United States, Italy and Spain. T cells, B-cell-depleted T cells, or PBMCs provided the cDNA or gDNA that served as material.

With 5 bases removed from V and 2 bases from J, the gap between germline ends came to 9 bases. Per the germline V gene, CDR1 is SGHTA and CDR2 is FQGTGA. The CDR3 spans 13 residues. Per the original methods: The authors estimated nucleated cell counts from reference gene primer amplification. Repertoires were generated with immunoSEQ multiplex PCR, while TCRdb's copy carries only in-frame clones and drops some. V, J and clone size derive from that table, while D and trimming were established from the DNA sequence. In the table there are under 250,000 clones, more than 70% of which are singletons. Material: peripheral blood. The clonotype originates from a woman older than 75 with acute or convalescent COVID-19. The chain links TRBV7-3 to TRBJ1-2; no reliable D call. CDR3 in amino acids: CASSPDKNYGYTF. The CDR3 DNA reads TGTGCCAGCAGCCCCGACAAGAACTATGGCTACACCTTC.